This T cell receptor (beta chain) was observed in a study of cytomegalovirus exposure and HLA in healthy donors. The V end was cut by 4 bases, the J end by 1 base, with 10 bases between. Germline CDR1 and CDR2: SQVTM and ANQGSEA. This CDR3 has 14 residues. The PCR contained 60 Vbeta and 13 Jbeta primers. Assay: immunoSEQ multiplex PCR; the TCRdb copy retains only in-frame clones and omits some. Among roughly 120,000 clones listed, around 81% were seen once. Sequenced input: PBMCs. The chain recombines TRBV29-1 with TRBJ2-2; D is unclear. The origin of this receptor is a woman in her twenties or thirties in good health and CMV-seronegative. Written as DNA, the CDR3 is TGCAGCGTTGTGGCCAGCGAGAACACCGGGGAGCTGTTTTTT. This encodes CSVVASENTGELFF.